Listed below are T cell receptor beta chains from one sample, sequenced in a study of T-cell memory formation after mild COVID-19. One entry per CDR3 protein, called by TCRdb with MiXCR from the 5' RACE reads. The sample has some 300,000 distinct CDR3 sequences, around a fifth seen once. Sequenced: PBMCs or a T cell subset sorted from them (not recorded which). These receptors originate from a man between 18 and 35 years old who had mild COVID-19 (a few samples of this study predate the infection). Cell type and time point are not known. Each CDR3 is given with its conserved first and last residue. D genes are given only for firm matches. The size entry is marked missing in some rows and otherwise reads once, few, many or a size class.

D,V,size,J,CDR3,DNA
TRBD1,TRBV20-1,NA,TRBJ1-1,CSAVQGAWAFF,TGCAGTGCTGTTCAGGGGGCGTGGGCTTTCTTT
NA,TRBV12-3/TRBV12-4,few,TRBJ2-4,CASSLGFRDIQYF,TGTGCCAGCAGTTTAGGCTTTCGGGACATTCAGTACTTC
NA,TRBV29-1,few,TRBJ1-1,CSVEPFMNTEAFF,TGCAGCGTTGAACCCTTCATGAACACTGAAGCTTTCTTT
TRBD1,TRBV12-3/TRBV12-4,once,TRBJ1-1,CASSLWAGGKNTEAFF,TGTGCCAGCAGTTTATGGGCAGGGGGTAAGAACACTGAAGCTTTCTTT
NA,TRBV4-1,NA,TRBJ2-2,CASSQEGNTGELFF,TGCGCCAGCAGCCAAGAGGGGAACACCGGGGAGCTGTTTTTT
NA,TRBV5-6,NA,TRBJ2-3,CASSLKPASTDTQYF,TGTGCCAGCAGCTTAAAACCAGCTAGCACAGATACGCAGTATTTT
TRBD1,TRBV24-1,once,TRBJ1-5,CATGTGSNQPQHF,TGTGCCACCGGGACAGGGAGCAATCAGCCCCAGCATTTT
NA,TRBV7-8,few,TRBJ2-2,CASSLFGTYTGELFF,TGTGCCAGCAGCTTATTCGGGACCTACACCGGGGAGCTGTTTTTT
NA,TRBV6-5,NA,TRBJ1-5,CAGQAGFNQPQHF,TGTGCCGGGCAAGCGGGCTTCAATCAGCCCCAGCATTTT
NA,TRBV20-1,NA,TRBJ2-3,CSERERIRDTQYF,TGCAGCGAACGAGAGCGAATCCGGGATACGCAGTATTTT
TRBD1,TRBV12-3/TRBV12-4,NA,TRBJ2-6,CASRGTDGANVLTF,TGTGCCAGCAGGGGGACAGACGGGGCCAACGTCCTGACTTTC
NA,TRBV12-3/TRBV12-4,NA,TRBJ1-2,CASRTPTNCGYTF,TGTGCCAGCAGGACACCTACTAACTGTGGCTACACCTTC
NA,TRBV24-1,few,TRBJ1-2,CATSAEGYGYTF,TGTGCCACCAGTGCAGAGGGATATGGCTACACCTTC
NA,TRBV5-1,many,TRBJ1-1,CASSLKGTTEAFF,TGCGCCAGCAGCTTGAAAGGGACCACTGAAGCTTTCTTT
NA,TRBV29-1,NA,TRBJ1-1,CSAETNSGTEAFF,TGCAGCGCCGAGACAAACAGCGGCACTGAAGCTTTCTTT
NA,TRBV6-5,few,TRBJ1-2,CASSSDRQSGGYTF,TGTGCCAGCAGCAGTGACAGACAAAGCGGAGGCTACACCTTC
NA,TRBV7-2,NA,TRBJ1-1,CASTYAGTEAFF,TGTGCCAGCACCTATGCCGGGACTGAAGCTTTCTTT
TRBD1,TRBV6-2/TRBV6-3,few,TRBJ1-2,CASSYTYPGTGDGYTF,TGTGCCAGCAGTTACACCTATCCCGGGACAGGGGATGGCTACACCTTC
NA,TRBV7-9,NA,TRBJ2-1,CASSYSGYNEQFF,TGTGCCAGCAGCTATAGCGGCTACAATGAGCAGTTCTTC
NA,TRBV10-3,few,TRBJ2-2,CAISEPTGGVEELFF,TGTGCCATCAGTGAGCCCACAGGGGGGGTTGAGGAGCTGTTTTTT
TRBD1,TRBV5-1,few,TRBJ2-7,CASSFATGYADSYEQYF,TGCGCCAGCAGCTTTGCGACAGGGTACGCTGACTCCTACGAGCAGTACTTC
TRBD1,TRBV12-3/TRBV12-4,NA,TRBJ2-7,CASRVQTGGYEQYF,TGTGCCAGCAGGGTTCAGACAGGGGGTTACGAGCAGTACTTC
TRBD1,TRBV3-1,NA,TRBJ2-3,CASSEGGTGGTDTQYF,TGTGCCAGCAGCGAAGGAGGAACAGGGGGCACAGATACGCAGTATTTT
NA,TRBV4-2,few,TRBJ1-4,CASSQDQDLSRGEKLFF,TGTGCCAGCAGCCAAGATCAGGACCTTTCTCGGGGTGAAAAACTGTTTTTT
TRBD1,TRBV7-9,few,TRBJ2-2,CASSLRAGGPGELFF,TGTGCCAGCAGCTTGCGGGCAGGGGGCCCCGGGGAGCTGTTTTTT
NA,TRBV5-1,NA,TRBJ2-3,CASSFRRGEDTQYF,TGCGCCAGCAGCTTCCGTCGAGGGGAGGATACGCAGTATTTT
TRBD1,TRBV7-9,NA,TRBJ1-3,CASSLRTGFGRNTIYF,TGTGCCAGCAGCCTCCGGACAGGGTTCGGGAGAAACACCATATATTTT
TRBD2,TRBV27,NA,TRBJ2-2,CASSIKTVLAGGPRTGELFF,TGTGCCAGCAGTATAAAAACCGTACTAGCGGGGGGGCCACGGACCGGGGAGCTGTTTTTT
TRBD1,TRBV4-3,few,TRBJ1-1,CASSQAGTGERAFF,TGCGCCAGCAGCCAAGCCGGGACAGGGGAACGAGCTTTCTTT
NA,TRBV7-2,NA,TRBJ1-1,CASSSDALNTEAFF,TGTGCCAGCAGCTCAGACGCGCTTAACACTGAAGCTTTCTTT
NA,TRBV7-9,NA,TRBJ2-5,CASLTGAGETQYF,TGTGCCAGCTTAACGGGGGCCGGGGAGACCCAGTACTTC
TRBD2,TRBV7-3,NA,TRBJ2-3,CASSSGGLAGGTDTQYF,TGTGCCAGCAGCTCGGGAGGACTAGCGGGGGGCACAGATACGCAGTATTTT
NA,TRBV7-9,many,TRBJ2-3,CASSPPTSTDTQYF,TGTGCCAGCAGCCCTCCGACGAGCACAGATACGCAGTATTTT
NA,TRBV12-3/TRBV12-4,NA,TRBJ1-2,CASTWEGAYGYTF,TGTGCCAGCACCTGGGAGGGAGCCTATGGCTACACCTTC
NA,TRBV5-1,NA,TRBJ2-3,CASSLALTGWSDTQYF,TGCGCCAGCAGCTTGGCCCTGACAGGATGGTCAGATACGCAGTATTTT
TRBD2,TRBV6-5,few,TRBJ2-3,CASSYRPSGGSPDTQYF,TGTGCCAGCAGTTACCGCCCTAGCGGGGGTTCACCAGATACGCAGTATTTT
NA,TRBV28,NA,TRBJ1-3,CASHRERPGNTIYF,TGTGCCAGCCACAGGGAGCGGCCTGGAAACACCATATATTTT
NA,TRBV11-1,NA,TRBJ1-2,CASSYDRKYGYTF,TGTGCCAGCAGCTACGACAGAAAATATGGCTACACCTTC
NA,TRBV2,NA,TRBJ2-5,CASSPGVGQETQYF,TGTGCCAGCAGCCCAGGAGTTGGCCAAGAGACCCAGTACTTC